The clone carrying this TCR beta chain was seen repeatedly, ten times or more. What it recognizes is unknown. These data originate in a study of identical twins. Study outcomes and limitations: Within monozygotic twins, out-of-frame TCR alpha sharing was underestimated by the models.

TCRdb re-analysed the 5' RACE reads in MiXCR, keeping a single row per CDR3 protein. Of about 720,000 distinct CDR3 sequences listed, around 8.6% are singletons. This same sample was also taken into another study, of yellow fever vaccine responses in identical twins. As that report states: Each twin's T cell response to the vaccine was reported to look partly convergent and partly personalized.

This clonotype was obtained from a woman younger than 35 in good health. Input material: PBMCs.

The chain's CDR3 is CSARYRGLYEQYF. As DNA, the CDR3 is TGCAGTGCTCGATACAGGGGGTTGTACGAGCAGTACTTC. The V and J genes are TRBV20-1 and TRBJ2-7, with 8 bases identical to TRBD1. Germline loops: CDR1 DFQATT, CDR2 SNEGSKA (reference sequence). There are 13 residues in the CDR3. After removal of 5 bases from V and 4 bases from J, the junction contained 7 bases not matched to a gene.